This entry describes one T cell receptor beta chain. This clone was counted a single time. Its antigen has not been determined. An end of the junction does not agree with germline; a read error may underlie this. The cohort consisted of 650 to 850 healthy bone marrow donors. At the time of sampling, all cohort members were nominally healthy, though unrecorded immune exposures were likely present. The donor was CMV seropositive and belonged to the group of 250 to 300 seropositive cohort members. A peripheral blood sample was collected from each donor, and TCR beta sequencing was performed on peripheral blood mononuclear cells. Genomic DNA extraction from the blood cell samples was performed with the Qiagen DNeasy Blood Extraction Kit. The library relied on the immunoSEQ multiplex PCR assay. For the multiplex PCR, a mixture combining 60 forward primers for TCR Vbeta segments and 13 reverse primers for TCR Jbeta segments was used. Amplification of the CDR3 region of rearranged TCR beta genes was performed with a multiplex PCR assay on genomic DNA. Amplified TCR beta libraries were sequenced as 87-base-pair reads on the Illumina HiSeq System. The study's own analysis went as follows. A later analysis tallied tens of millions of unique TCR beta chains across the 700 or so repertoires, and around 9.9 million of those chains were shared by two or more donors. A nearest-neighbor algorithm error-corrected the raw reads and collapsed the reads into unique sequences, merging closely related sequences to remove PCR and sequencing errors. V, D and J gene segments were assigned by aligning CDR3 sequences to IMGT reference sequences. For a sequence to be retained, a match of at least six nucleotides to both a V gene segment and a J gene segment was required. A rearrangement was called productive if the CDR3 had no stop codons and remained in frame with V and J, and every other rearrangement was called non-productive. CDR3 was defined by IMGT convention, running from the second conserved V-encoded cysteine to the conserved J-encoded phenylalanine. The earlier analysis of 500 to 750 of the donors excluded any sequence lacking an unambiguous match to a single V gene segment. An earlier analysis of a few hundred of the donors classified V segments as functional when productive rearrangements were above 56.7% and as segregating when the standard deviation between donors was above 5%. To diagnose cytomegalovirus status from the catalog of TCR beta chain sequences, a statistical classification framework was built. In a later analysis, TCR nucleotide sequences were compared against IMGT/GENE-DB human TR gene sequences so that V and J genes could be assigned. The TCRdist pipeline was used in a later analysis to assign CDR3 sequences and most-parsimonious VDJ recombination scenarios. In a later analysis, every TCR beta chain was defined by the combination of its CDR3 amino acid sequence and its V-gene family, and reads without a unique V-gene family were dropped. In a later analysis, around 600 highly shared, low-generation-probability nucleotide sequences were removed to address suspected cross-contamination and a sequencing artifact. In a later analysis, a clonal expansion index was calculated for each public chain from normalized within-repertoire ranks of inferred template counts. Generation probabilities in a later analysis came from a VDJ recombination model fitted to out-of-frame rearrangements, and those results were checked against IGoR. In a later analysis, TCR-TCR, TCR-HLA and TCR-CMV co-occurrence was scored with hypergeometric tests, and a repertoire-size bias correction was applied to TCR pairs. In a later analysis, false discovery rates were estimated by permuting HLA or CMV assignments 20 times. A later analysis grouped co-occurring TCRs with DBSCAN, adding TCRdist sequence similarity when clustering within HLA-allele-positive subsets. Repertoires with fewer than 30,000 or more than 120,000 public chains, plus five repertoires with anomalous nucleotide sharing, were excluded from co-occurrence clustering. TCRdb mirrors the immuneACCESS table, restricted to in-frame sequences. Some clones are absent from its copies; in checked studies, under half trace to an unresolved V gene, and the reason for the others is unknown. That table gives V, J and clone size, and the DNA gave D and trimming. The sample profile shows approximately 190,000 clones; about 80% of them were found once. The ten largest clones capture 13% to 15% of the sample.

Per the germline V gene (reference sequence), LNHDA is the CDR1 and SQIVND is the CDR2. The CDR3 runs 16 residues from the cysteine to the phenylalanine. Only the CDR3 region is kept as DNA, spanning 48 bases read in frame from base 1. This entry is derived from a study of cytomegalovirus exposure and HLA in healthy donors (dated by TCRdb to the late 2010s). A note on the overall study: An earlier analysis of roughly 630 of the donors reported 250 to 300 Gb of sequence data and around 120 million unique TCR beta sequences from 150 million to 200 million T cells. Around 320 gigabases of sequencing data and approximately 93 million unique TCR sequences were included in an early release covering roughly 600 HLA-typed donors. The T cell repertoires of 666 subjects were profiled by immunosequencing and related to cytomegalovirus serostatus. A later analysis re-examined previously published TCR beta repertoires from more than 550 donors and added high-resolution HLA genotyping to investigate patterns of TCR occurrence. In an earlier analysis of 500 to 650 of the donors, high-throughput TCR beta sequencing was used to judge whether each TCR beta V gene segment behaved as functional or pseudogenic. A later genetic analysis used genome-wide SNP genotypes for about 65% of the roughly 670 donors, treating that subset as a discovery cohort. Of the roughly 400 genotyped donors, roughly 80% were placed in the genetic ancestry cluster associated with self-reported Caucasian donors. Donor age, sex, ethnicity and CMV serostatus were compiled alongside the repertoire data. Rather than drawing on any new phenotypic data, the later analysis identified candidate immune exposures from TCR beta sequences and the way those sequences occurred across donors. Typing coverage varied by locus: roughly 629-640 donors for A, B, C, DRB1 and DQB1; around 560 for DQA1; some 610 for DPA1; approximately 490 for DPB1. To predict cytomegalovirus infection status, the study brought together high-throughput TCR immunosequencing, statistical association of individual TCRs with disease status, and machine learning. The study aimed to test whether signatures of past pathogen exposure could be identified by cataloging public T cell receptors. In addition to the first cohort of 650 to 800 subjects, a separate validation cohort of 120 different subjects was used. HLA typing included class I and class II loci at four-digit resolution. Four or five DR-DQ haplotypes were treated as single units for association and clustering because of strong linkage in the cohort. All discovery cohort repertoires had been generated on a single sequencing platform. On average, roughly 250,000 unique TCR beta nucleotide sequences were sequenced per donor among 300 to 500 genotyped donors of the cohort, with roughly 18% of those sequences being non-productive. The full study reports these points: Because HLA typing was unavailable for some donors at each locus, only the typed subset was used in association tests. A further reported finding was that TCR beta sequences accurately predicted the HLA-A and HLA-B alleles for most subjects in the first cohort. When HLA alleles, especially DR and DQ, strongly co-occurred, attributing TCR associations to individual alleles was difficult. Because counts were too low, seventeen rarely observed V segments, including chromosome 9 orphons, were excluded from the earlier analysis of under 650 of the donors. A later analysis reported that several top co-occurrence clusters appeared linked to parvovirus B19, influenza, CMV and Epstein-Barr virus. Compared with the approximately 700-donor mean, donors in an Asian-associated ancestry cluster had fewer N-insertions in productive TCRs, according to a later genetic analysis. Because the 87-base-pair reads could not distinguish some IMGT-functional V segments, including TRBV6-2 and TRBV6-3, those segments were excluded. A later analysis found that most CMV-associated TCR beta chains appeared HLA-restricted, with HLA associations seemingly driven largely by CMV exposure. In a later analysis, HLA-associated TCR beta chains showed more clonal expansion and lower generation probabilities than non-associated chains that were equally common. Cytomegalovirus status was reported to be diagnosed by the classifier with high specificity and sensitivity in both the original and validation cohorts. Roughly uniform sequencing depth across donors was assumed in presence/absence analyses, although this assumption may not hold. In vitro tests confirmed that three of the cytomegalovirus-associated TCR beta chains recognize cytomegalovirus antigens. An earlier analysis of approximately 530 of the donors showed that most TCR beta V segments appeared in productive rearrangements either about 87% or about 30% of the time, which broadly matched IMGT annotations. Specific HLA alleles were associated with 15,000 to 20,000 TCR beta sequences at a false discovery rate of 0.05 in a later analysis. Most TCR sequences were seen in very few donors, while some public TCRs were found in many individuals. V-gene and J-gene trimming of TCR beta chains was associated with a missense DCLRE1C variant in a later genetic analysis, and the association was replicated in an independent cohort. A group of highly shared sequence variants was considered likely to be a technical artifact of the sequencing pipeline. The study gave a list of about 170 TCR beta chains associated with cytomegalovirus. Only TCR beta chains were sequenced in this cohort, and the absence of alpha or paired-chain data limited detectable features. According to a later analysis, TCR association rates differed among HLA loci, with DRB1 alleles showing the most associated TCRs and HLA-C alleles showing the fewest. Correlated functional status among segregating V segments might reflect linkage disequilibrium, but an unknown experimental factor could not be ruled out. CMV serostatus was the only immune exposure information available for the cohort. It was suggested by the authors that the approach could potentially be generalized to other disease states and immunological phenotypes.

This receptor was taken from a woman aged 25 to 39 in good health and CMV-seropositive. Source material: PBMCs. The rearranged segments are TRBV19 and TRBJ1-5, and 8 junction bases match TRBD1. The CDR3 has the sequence CASASGGPSGNQPQHF. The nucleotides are TGTGCCAGTGCTTCAGGGGGCCCGAGTGGCAATCAGCCCCAACATTTT.